The 28 T cell receptor beta chains presented below share a single source sample, sequenced in a study of blood T cell repertoires in COVID-19. Produced via immunoSEQ multiplex PCR; TCRdb's table is partial and in-frame only. The sample has about 210,000 clones, more than 75% seen once. Sequencing was carried out using peripheral blood. Every receptor here comes from a human donor in a cohort sampled during active COVID-19.

Here the CDR3 DNA reads TGTGCCAGCAGCCCAGGGGTCCGTACTGAAGCTTTCTTT. This sequence encodes CASSPGVRTEAFF. The chain joins TRBV7-2 to TRBJ1-1; D might be TRBD1 (6 bases). Trimming took 5 bases from V and 5 from J, leaving 12 bases between them. The CDR3 runs 13 residues. Germline CDR1 is SGHTA and CDR2 is FQGNSA. The full variable domain, rest sourced from reference TRBV7-2 and TRBJ1-1, is GAGVSQSPSNKVTEKGKDVELRCDPISGHTALYWYRQSLGQGLEFLIYFQGNSAPDKSGLPSDRFSAERTGGSVSTLTIQRTQQEDSAVYLCASSPGVRTEAFFGQGTRLTVV.

V usage is TRBV28 and J usage is TRBJ1-2; D possibly corresponds to TRBD1 (5 bases). Germline CDR1 reads MDHEN; CDR2 reads SYDVKM. V gave up 1 base and J gave up 3 bases, with 9 bases separating them. This CDR3 contains 14 residues. CDR3 in amino acids: CASSLSAGHYGYTF. Written as DNA, the CDR3 is TGTGCCAGCAGTTTATCCGCAGGGCACTATGGCTACACCTTC.

CDR3 in DNA: TGTGCCATAAAACCGGGAAAACTTACCGGATACTCCTACAATGAGCAGTTCTTC. It codes for CAIKPGKLTGYSYNEQFF. The genes are TRBV10-3 and TRBJ2-1; possible D gene TRBD2, 5 bases. The V end lost 9 bases, the J end lost 0 bases, and 24 bases lay between the germline ends. The CDR3 totals 18 residues. Germline V lookup: CDR1 ENHRY, CDR2 SYGVKD.

The chain employs TRBV5-4 and TRBJ2-5; 9 positions agree with TRBD1. This CDR3 has 17 amino acids. Germline V gene lookup returns CDR1 SGHNT and CDR2 YYREEE (reference sequence). V shed 4 bases, J shed 4 bases, and the junction held 14 bases outside the gene matches. CDR3 in amino acids: CASSPGGATGGLETQYF. CDR3 DNA sequence: TGTGCCAGCAGCCCTGGAGGAGCGACAGGGGGTCTAGAGACCCAGTACTTC.

The chain uses TRBV3-1 (or the pseudogene TRBV3-2) and TRBJ2-7; D is perhaps TRBD2 (6 bases). Looked up from germline, CDR1 is LGHDT and CDR2 is YNNKEL (reference sequence). The CDR3 loop spans 16 amino acids. V was clipped by 1 base and J by 1 base, with 14 bases between them. This CDR3 reads CASSQASSGRSYEQYF. The CDR3 coding sequence is TGTGCCAGCAGCCAAGCTTCCAGCGGGCGATCCTACGAGCAGTACTTC.

CDR3: CASSLASGTGEAPLTGELFF. In nucleotides, the CDR3 is TGTGCCAGCAGCTTAGCCTCCGGGACAGGGGAAGCGCCCCTAACCGGGGAGCTGTTTTTT. The chain couples TRBV7-6 to TRBJ2-2; TRBD1 matches 10 bases. The CDR3 is made up of 20 amino acids. Unmatched junction bases numbered 15, after V lost 0 bases and J lost 5 bases. Germline-derived CDR1 and CDR2 are SGHVS and FNYEAQ.

The rearrangement joins TRBV7-8 to TRBJ1-1; weak D call: TRBD1 (5 bases). The CDR3 covers 13 residues. CDR1 is SGHVS and CDR2 is FQNEAQ in the germline V gene. Deletions cut 1 base from V and 5 bases from J, with 8 bases between. The CDR3 here is CASSLEPGTEAFF. CDR3 DNA: TGTGCCAGCAGCTTAGAGCCAGGGACTGAAGCTTTCTTT.

CDR3 loop: CASSVLEGAMKWTQYF. The CDR3 bases are TGTGCCAGCAGCGTATTGGAGGGGGCGATGAAGTGGACCCAGTACTTC. The chain carries TRBV7-8 and TRBJ2-5; perhaps TRBD1 as D (7 bases). In germline, CDR1 is SGHVS, CDR2 FQNEAQ. The CDR3 spans 16 residues. V lost 5 bases and J lost 7, with 23 bases in between.

This chain links TRBV2 with TRBJ2-7; no reliable D call. The CDR3 runs to 12 residues. Germline V gives CDR1 SNHLY, CDR2 FYNNEI. V gave up 2 bases and J gave up 3 bases, with 5 bases separating them. The CDR3 is CASSEQVYEQYF. The CDR3 DNA reads as TGTGCCAGCAGTGAACAGGTCTACGAGCAGTACTTC.

The rearrangement uses TRBV12-3 or TRBV12-4 and TRBJ1-5, with D tentatively TRBD1 (5 bases). V was shortened by 1 base and J by 11 bases, with 12 bases between the two germline ends. This CDR3 is built from 13 residues. Here the CDR3 DNA reads TGTGCCAGCAGTTTAGGCGACGGAGGGGCCCAGCATTTT. It specifies CASSLGDGGAQHF.

The chain employs TRBV7-9 and TRBJ2-7; 7 bases match TRBD1. Germline trimming cut 4 bases from V and 7 bases from J; bases unmatched to any gene: 10. Germline CDR1 SEHNR, CDR2 FQNEAQ (reference sequence). The CDR3 has 14 residues. The CDR3 loop reads CASSYPTGYGEQYF. DNA of the CDR3: TGTGCCAGCAGCTACCCGACAGGGTATGGAGAGCAGTACTTC.

This sequence joins TRBV28 and TRBJ1-4; a weak D match, TRBD1 (5 bases). Germline V gene sequence: CDR1 MDHEN, CDR2 SYDVKM. V was pared by 8 bases and J by 10 bases, with 17 bases between. The CDR3 is 13 amino acids. The CDR3 loop is CASVGTPRGKLFF. The CDR3 nucleotides read TGTGCCAGCGTCGGGACTCCGAGGGGAAAACTGTTTTTT.

The J gene is TRBJ1-4, the V gene TRBV4-1; D possibly corresponds to TRBD1 (5 bases). The CDR3 extends over 18 amino acids. The germline V gene has CDR1 MGHRA and CDR2 YSYEKL. Between the trimmed V and J ends, which lost 3 bases and 8 bases, there was a span of 25 bases. CDR3 sequence (DNA): TGCGCCAGCAGCCATGCGTATGGCAGAGGGAGCCGGGGGGAAAAACTGTTTTTT. Protein product: CASSHAYGRGSRGEKLFF.

This clone was seen just once. V and J are TRBV27 and TRBJ2-2, with TRBD1 matching over 8 bases. The J segment lost 6 bases and the V segment lost 4 bases, leaving 13 bases of the junction unmatched. The CDR3 has 17 amino acids. Germline V gene sequence: CDR1 MNHEY, CDR2 SMNVEV (reference sequence). The CDR3 DNA reads as TGTGCCAGCAGTTCGTACCGGACAGGGTCGAAGGCCGGGGAGCTGTTTTTT. Amino acids: CASSSYRTGSKAGELFF.

The chain is built from TRBV4-1 and TRBJ2-6; D is perhaps TRBD1 (6 bases). The V gene lost 0 bases and the J gene lost 4 bases, with 10 bases spanning the gap. CDR3 size: 16 residues. The germline V gene has CDR1 MGHRA and CDR2 YSYEKL. CDR3 amino acids: CASSQEGARGANVLTF. In nucleotides, the CDR3 is TGCGCCAGCAGCCAAGAGGGGGCAAGAGGGGCCAACGTCCTGACTTTC.

Notes on this clone: The germline gene is not matched at one end of the junction; a read error may be the cause. CDR3 region: CASSLDITGGQYF. CDR3 nucleotide sequence: TGTGCTAGCAGCTTAGATATAACAGGGGGCCAGTACTTC. The chain uses TRBV7-7 and TRBJ2-7; 9 bases line up with TRBD1. Germline CDR1 is SSHAT and CDR2 is FNYEAQ (reference sequence). The length of the CDR3 is 13 residues.

The chain joins TRBV28 to TRBJ2-7; no reliable D call. Germline assignment: CDR1 MDHEN and CDR2 SYDVKM. V was pared by 6 bases and J by 2 bases, with 17 bases between. The CDR3 covers 15 residues. For the CDR3, the DNA is TGTGCCAGCAGCGTCAGGCAGGTTTTGACCTACGAGCAGTACTTC. It yields the protein CASSVRQVLTYEQYF.

CDR3 loop: CASSPRQGAGNTIYF. CDR3 nucleotide sequence: TGTGCCAGCTCACCGCGACAGGGCGCTGGAAACACCATATATTTT. The chain links TRBV18 to TRBJ1-3; 7 bases agree with TRBD1. V lost 3 bases, J lost 2 bases, and 4 bases stayed unmatched. Germline V CDR1 and CDR2: KGHSH, LQKENI. CDR3 length: 15 residues. The full variable domain, completed using reference TRBV18 and TRBJ1-3, is NAGVMQNPRHLVRRRGQEARLRCSPMKGHSHVYWYRQLPEEGLKFMVYLQKENIIDESGMPKERFSAEFPKEGPSILRIQQVVRGDSAAYFCASSPRQGAGNTIYFGEGSWLTVV.

The CDR3 DNA reads as TGTGCCAGCTCACCTGCTCAGGGGAGCACTGAAGCTTTCTTT. Translation: CASSPAQGSTEAFF. The genes are TRBV18 and TRBJ1-1; TRBD1 might be the D (6 bases). V lost 3 bases to trimming and J lost 4 bases, with 12 bases between them. CDR3 length: 14 residues. Germline V gene data show CDR1 as KGHSH and CDR2 as LQKENI.

The chain joins TRBV7-9 to TRBJ1-3; D gene uncertain. The length of the CDR3 is 13 residues. Germline V gene sequence: CDR1 SEHNR, CDR2 FQNEAQ (reference sequence). The V gene lost 2 bases and the J gene lost 0 bases, with 2 bases spanning the gap. The CDR3 region has the DNA TGTGCCAGCAGCTTACTCTCTGGAAACACCATATATTTT. Translating gives CASSLLSGNTIYF.

The J gene is TRBJ1-2, the V gene TRBV4-2, with D unclear. Germline assignment: CDR1 LGHNA and CDR2 YNFKEQ. The CDR3 covers 14 residues. V was pared by 4 bases and J by 0 bases, with 9 bases between. DNA for the CDR3: TGTGCCAGCAGCCCAGTGACTGCTAACTATGGCTACACCTTC. It codes for CASSPVTANYGYTF.

As for this clone: A much larger clone differs from this one at a single base, so this may be a read error. The chain uses TRBV7-2 and TRBJ2-7; 7 bases map to TRBD1. This CDR3 comprises 14 residues. Germline V lookup: CDR1 SGHTA, CDR2 FQGNSA. J lost 2 bases, V lost 4 bases, and 5 bases had no gene match. The CDR3 nucleotides are TGTACCAGCAGCTCTCGGGACAGCCCCTACGAGCAGTACTTC. This codes for CTSSSRDSPYEQYF.

This chain connects TRBV9 to TRBJ2-6; 9 nucleotides line up with TRBD2. The ends lost 9 bases at V and 0 bases at J; junction bases unmatched: 13. Germline values: CDR1 SGDLS, CDR2 YYNGEE. The CDR3 is 18 amino acids. The CDR3, as DNA: TGTGCCACTGTCGAAGCGGGGGGACACTACTCTGGGGCCAACGTCCTGACTTTC. Translated, it gives CATVEAGGHYSGANVLTF.

As regards this clone: One end of the junction does not line up with germline, which may come from a read error. This chain uses TRBV7-7 with TRBJ2-1; the D gene is possibly TRBD2 (6 bases). The V gene's germline CDR1 is SSHAT and CDR2 FNYEAQ (reference sequence). The CDR3 runs to 15 residues. The CDR3 sequence is CASSLEEGSYNEQFF. The CDR3 DNA reads TGTGCTAGCAGCTTAGAGGAGGGCTCCTACAATGAGCAGTTCTTC.

In this sample, this clone turned up a few times. This chain connects TRBV6-1 to TRBJ2-7; 7 bases align to TRBD1. CDR1 and CDR2 from the germline V gene are MNHNS and SASEGT. V lost 1 base and J lost 9; bases outside the gene matches: 3. The CDR3 length is 12 residues. CDR3 coding DNA: TGTGCCAGCAGTGAAGATAGGACAGGGCAGTACTTC. Translation gives CASSEDRTGQYF.

The chain couples TRBV3-1 (or the pseudogene TRBV3-2) to TRBJ1-3, with a possible D match to TRBD1 (5 bases). The V end was cut by 0 bases, the J end by 6 bases, with 9 bases between. Germline V gene lookup returns CDR1 LGHDT and CDR2 YNNKEL (reference sequence). The CDR3 is 14 residues long. The CDR3 region is CASSQDRVANTIYF. CDR3 coding DNA: TGTGCCAGCAGCCAAGACAGGGTGGCAAACACCATATATTTT.

This clone was seen more than once but under ten times. The chain links TRBV28 to TRBJ1-2; D unresolved. Trimming took off 6 bases at V and 6 bases at J, with 17 bases between the two ends. CDR1 is MDHEN, CDR2 SYDVKM, per germline. The CDR3 has 14 amino acids. In DNA form, the CDR3 reads TGTGCCAGCAGCCCACCGACAATAGGAAATGGCTACACCTTC. Protein product: CASSPPTIGNGYTF.

The chain employs TRBV2 and TRBJ2-3; TRBD1 aligns across 10 bases. Germline V lookup: CDR1 SNHLY, CDR2 FYNNEI. The CDR3 runs 14 residues. V lost 4 bases, J lost 5 bases, and 3 bases stayed unmatched. The CDR3: CASSVGQGIDTQYF. The CDR3 DNA follows: TGTGCCAGCAGTGTGGGACAGGGGATAGATACGCAGTATTTT.